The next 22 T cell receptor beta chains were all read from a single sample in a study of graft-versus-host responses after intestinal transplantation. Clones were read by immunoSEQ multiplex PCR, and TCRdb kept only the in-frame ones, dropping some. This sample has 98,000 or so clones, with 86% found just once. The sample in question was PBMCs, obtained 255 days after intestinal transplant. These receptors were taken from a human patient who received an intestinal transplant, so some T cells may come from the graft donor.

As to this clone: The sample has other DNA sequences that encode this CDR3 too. CDR3 nucleotide sequence: TGCAGCGTTGAAGGGACAGGCTCCAACTATGGCTACACCTTC. Amino acid sequence: CSVEGTGSNYGYTF. The rearrangement joins TRBV29-1 to TRBJ1-2, with 7 positions matching TRBD1. V gave up 1 base and J gave up 2 bases; unmatched junction bases: 4. The CDR3 runs 14 residues. Germline CDR1 reads SQVTM; CDR2 reads ANQGSEA.

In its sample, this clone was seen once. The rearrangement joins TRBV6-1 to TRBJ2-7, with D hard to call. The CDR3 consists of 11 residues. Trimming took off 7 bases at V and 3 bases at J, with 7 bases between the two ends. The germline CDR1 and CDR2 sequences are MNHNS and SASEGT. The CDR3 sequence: CASNQVYEQYF. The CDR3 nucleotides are TGTGCCAGCAATCAAGTCTACGAGCAGTACTTC.

CDR3 in amino acids: CASSYGGTYEQYF. CDR3 DNA: TGTGCCAGCAGTTACGGCGGGACCTACGAGCAGTACTTC. The chain links TRBV28 to TRBJ2-7, with D possibly TRBD2 on 6 matching bases. V was pared by 4 bases and J by 2 bases, with 9 bases between. This CDR3 has 13 amino acids. Germline V gene data show CDR1 as MDHEN and CDR2 as SYDVKM.

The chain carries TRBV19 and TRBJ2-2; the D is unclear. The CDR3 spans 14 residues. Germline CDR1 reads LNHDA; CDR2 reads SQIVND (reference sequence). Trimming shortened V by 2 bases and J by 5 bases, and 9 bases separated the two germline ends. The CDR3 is CASSISGETGELFF. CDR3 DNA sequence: TGTGCCAGTAGTATATCAGGTGAAACCGGGGAGCTGTTTTTT. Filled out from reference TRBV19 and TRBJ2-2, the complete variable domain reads DGGITQSPKYLFRKEGQNVTLSCEQNLNHDAMYWYRQDPGQGLRLIYYSQIVNDFQKGDIAEGYSVSREKKESFPLTVTSAQKNPTAFYLCASSISGETGELFFGEGSRLTVL.

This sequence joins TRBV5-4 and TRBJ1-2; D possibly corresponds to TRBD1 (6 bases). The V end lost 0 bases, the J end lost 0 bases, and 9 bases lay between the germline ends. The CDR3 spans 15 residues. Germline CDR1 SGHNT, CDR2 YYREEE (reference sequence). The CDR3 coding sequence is TGTGCCAGCAGCTTGGCGGGGGCCTCTAACTATGGCTACACCTTC. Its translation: CASSLAGASNYGYTF.

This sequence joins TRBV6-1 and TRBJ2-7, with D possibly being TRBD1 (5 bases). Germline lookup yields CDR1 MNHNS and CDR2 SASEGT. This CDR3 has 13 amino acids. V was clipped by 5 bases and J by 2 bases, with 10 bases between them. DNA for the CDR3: TGTGCCAGCAGTACACAGGTCGCCTACGAGCAGTACGTC. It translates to CASSTQVAYEQYV.

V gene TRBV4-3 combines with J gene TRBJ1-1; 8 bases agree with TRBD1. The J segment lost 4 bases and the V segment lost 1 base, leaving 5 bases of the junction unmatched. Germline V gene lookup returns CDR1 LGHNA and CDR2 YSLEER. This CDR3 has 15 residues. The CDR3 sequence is CASSQARTGPTEAFF. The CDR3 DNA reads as TGCGCCAGCAGCCAAGCACGGACAGGGCCCACTGAAGCTTTCTTT.

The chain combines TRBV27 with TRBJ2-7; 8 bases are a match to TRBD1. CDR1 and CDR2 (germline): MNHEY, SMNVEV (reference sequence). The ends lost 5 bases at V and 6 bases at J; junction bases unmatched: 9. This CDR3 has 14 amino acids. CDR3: CASSPRQGNGEQYF. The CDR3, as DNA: TGTGCCAGCAGTCCCCGACAGGGGAACGGCGAGCAGTACTTC.

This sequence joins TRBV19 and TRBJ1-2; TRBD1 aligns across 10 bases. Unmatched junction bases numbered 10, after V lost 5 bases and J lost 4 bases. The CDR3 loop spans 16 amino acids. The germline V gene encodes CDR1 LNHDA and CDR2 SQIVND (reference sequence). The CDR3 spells CASSPLTGGMGYGYTF. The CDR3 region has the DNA TGTGCCAGTAGTCCCCTGACAGGGGGCATGGGCTATGGCTACACCTTC.

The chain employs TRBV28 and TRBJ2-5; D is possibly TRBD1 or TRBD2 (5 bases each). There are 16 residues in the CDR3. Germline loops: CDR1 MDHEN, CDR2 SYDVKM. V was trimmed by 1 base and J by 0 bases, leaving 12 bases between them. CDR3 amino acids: CASSLLGTADQETQYF. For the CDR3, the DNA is TGTGCCAGCAGTTTATTGGGGACGGCCGACCAAGAGACCCAGTACTTC.

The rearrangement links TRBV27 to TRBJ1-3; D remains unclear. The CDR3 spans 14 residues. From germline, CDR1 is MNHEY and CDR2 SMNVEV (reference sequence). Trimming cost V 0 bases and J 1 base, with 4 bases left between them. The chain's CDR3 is CASSLSGSGNTIYF. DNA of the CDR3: TGTGCCAGCAGTTTATCAGGGTCTGGAAACACCATATATTTT.

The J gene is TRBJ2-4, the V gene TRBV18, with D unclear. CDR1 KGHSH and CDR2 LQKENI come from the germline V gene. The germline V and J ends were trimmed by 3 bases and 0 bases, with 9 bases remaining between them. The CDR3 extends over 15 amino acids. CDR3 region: CASSPGAVAKNIQYF. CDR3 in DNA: TGTGCCAGCTCACCCGGCGCCGTAGCCAAAAACATTCAGTACTTC. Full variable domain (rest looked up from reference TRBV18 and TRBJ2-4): NAGVMQNPRHLVRRRGQEARLRCSPMKGHSHVYWYRQLPEEGLKFMVYLQKENIIDESGMPKERFSAEFPKEGPSILRIQQVVRGDSAAYFCASSPGAVAKNIQYFGAGTRLSVL.

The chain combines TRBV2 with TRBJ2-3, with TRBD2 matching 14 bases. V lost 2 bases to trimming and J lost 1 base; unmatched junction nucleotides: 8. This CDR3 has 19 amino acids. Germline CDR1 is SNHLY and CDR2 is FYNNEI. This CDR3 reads CASSEPGLAGGGGTDTQYF. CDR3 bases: TGTGCCAGCAGTGAACCAGGACTAGCGGGGGGCGGGGGCACAGATACGCAGTATTTT.

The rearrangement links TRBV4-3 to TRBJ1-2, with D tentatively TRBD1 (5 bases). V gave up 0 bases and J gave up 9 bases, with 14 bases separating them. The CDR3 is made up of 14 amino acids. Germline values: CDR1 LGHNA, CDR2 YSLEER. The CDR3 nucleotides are TGCGCCAGCAGCCAAGATCGGGGGGATTTGAGCTACACCTTC. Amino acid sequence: CASSQDRGDLSYTF.

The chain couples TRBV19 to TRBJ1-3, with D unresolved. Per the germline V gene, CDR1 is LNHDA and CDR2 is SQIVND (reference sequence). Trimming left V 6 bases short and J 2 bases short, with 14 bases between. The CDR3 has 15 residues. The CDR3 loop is CASSMAGTAGNTIYF. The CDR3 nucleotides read TGTGCCAGTAGCATGGCCGGTACAGCTGGAAACACCATATATTTT.

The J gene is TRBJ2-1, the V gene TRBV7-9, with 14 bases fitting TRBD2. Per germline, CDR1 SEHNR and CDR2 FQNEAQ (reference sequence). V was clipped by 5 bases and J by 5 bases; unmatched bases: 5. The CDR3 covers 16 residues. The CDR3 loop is CASSPRTSGGNNEQFF. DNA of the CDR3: TGTGCCAGCAGCCCTCGGACTAGCGGGGGGAACAATGAGCAGTTCTTC.

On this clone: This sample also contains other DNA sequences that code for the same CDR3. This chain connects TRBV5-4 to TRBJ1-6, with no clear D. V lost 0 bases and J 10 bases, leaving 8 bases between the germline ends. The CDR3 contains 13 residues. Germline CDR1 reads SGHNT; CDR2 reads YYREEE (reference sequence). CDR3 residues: CASSLEVYSPLHF. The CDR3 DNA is TGTGCCAGCAGCTTGGAGGTGTACTCACCCCTCCACTTT.

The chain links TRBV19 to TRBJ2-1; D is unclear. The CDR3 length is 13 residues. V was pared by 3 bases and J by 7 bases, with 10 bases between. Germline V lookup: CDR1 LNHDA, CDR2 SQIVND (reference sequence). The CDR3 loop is CASSISPSNEQFF. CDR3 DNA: TGTGCCAGTAGTATCTCACCTTCTAATGAGCAGTTCTTC.

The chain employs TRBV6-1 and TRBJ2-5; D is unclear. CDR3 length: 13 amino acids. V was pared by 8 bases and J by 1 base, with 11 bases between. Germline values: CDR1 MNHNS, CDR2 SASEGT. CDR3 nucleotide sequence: TGTGCCAGCGGGCGGAGCCCCCAAGAGACCCAGTACTTC. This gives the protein CASGRSPQETQYF.

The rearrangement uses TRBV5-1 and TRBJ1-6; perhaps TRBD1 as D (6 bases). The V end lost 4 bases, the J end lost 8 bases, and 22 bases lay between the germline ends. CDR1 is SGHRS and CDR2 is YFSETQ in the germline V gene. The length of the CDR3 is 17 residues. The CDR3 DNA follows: TGCGCCAGCAGCCTAGTGGGGGCAGGAGGAGTGGATTCACCCCTCCACTTT. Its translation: CASSLVGAGGVDSPLHF.

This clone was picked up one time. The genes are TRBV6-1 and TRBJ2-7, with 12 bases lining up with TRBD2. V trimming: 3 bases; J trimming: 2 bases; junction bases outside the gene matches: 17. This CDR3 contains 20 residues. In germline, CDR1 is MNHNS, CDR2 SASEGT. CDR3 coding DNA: TGTGCCAGCAGTGACGCAAGGGGTTGGACTAGCGGGATCTACCCCTACGAGCAGTACTTC. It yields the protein CASSDARGWTSGIYPYEQYF.

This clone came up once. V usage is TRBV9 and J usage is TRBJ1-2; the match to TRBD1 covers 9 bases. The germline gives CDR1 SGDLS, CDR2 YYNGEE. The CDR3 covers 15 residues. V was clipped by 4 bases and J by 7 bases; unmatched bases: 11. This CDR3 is CASSSRFGTGIGYTF. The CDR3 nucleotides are TGTGCCAGCAGCTCGAGATTCGGGACAGGGATTGGCTACACCTTC.